Presented here are 16 T cell receptor beta chains from one specimen sequenced in a study of T cells in localized non-small cell lung cancer. Libraries were prepared by immunoSEQ multiplex PCR; TCRdb keeps only in-frame clonotypes and omits some of them. The table shows some 51,000 clones, with around 86% occurring only once. The source was peripheral blood, collected before any cancer treatment. All receptors come from a woman aged 35 to 69 with stage I lung adenocarcinoma.

The chain employs TRBV18 and TRBJ2-1; 9 nucleotides match TRBD1. Per the germline V gene, CDR1 is KGHSH and CDR2 is LQKENI. The CDR3 is made up of 17 amino acids. The V segment lost 3 bases and the J segment 3 bases; nucleotides outside the gene matches: 9. CDR3 coding DNA: TGTGCCAGCTCACCGGAGTTGGGGACAGGGCACTACAATGAGCAGTTCTTC. Protein: CASSPELGTGHYNEQFF.

The J gene is TRBJ1-4, the V gene TRBV5-1; tentatively, D is TRBD1 (6 bases). Germline loops: CDR1 SGHRS, CDR2 YFSETQ. Trimming took 6 bases from V and 0 from J, leaving 9 bases between them. There are 14 residues in the CDR3. CDR3 bases: TGCGCCAGCAAGGGGGAACCAACTAATGAAAAACTGTTTTTT. Translation: CASKGEPTNEKLFF.

This clone was seen once. V and J are TRBV7-2 and TRBJ1-3; no clear D. CDR1 and CDR2 (germline): SGHTA, FQGNSA. V was shortened by 2 bases and J by 0 bases, with 11 bases between the two germline ends. The CDR3 is made up of 16 amino acids. CDR3 sequence: CASSLKAVNSGNTIYF. The CDR3 region has the DNA TGTGCCAGCAGCTTAAAAGCGGTGAACTCTGGAAACACCATATATTTT. The variable domain in full, with the rest retrieved from reference TRBV7-2 and TRBJ1-3, is GAGVSQSPSNKVTEKGKDVELRCDPISGHTALYWYRQSLGQGLEFLIYFQGNSAPDKSGLPSDRFSAERTGGSVSTLTIQRTQQEDSAVYLCASSLKAVNSGNTIYFGEGSWLTVV.

In DNA form, the CDR3 reads TGTGCCTGGAGTGTACCCGGTGAGCAGTTCTTC. This encodes CAWSVPGEQFF. The chain is built from TRBV30 and TRBJ2-1; D is unclear. Germline-derived CDR1 and CDR2 are GTSNPN and SVGIG (reference sequence). The ends were cut back, 0 bases at V and 9 bases at J, with 6 bases in the middle. The CDR3 runs to 11 residues.

The chain uses TRBV5-6 and TRBJ2-7; D ambiguous. This CDR3 has 14 residues. Germline CDR1 reads SGHDT; CDR2 reads YYEEEE. V shed 0 bases and J shed 1 base, with 8 bases lying between them. The DNA of the CDR3 is TGTGCCAGCAGCTTGGTGCTGGGTTCCTACGAGCAGTACTTC. Translating gives CASSLVLGSYEQYF.

This sequence joins TRBV9 and TRBJ1-2; possibly TRBD1 for D (6 bases). The V gene's germline CDR1 is SGDLS and CDR2 YYNGEE. V lost 2 bases and J lost 6, with 17 bases in between. The CDR3 sequence is 15 residues long. In DNA form, the CDR3 reads TGTGCCAGCAGCGTGTCGACAGGATTTATCGATGGCTACACCTTC. It yields the protein CASSVSTGFIDGYTF.

This chain connects TRBV18 to TRBJ2-7; 9 nucleotides match TRBD1. Germline lookup yields CDR1 KGHSH and CDR2 LQKENI. This CDR3 comprises 16 residues. V shed 5 bases and J 5 bases; nucleotides not matched to a gene: 13. This CDR3 is CASSGRQGQGRDEQYF. The CDR3 nucleotides read TGTGCCAGCTCAGGCCGACAGGGACAGGGAAGAGACGAGCAGTACTTC.

This clone came up a few times. The chain couples TRBV19 to TRBJ1-5; D is uncertain. The CDR3 is 11 residues long. Trimming took 5 bases from V and 10 from J, leaving 9 bases between them. Per the germline V gene, CDR1 is LNHDA and CDR2 is SQIVND (reference sequence). The CDR3 DNA sequence: TGTGCCAGTAGTGAAGGGAATCCCCAGCATTTT. Protein: CASSEGNPQHF. The full variable domain, its missing parts supplied by reference TRBV19 and TRBJ1-5, is DGGITQSPKYLFRKEGQNVTLSCEQNLNHDAMYWYRQDPGQGLRLIYYSQIVNDFQKGDIAEGYSVSREKKESFPLTVTSAQKNPTAFYLCASSEGNPQHFGDGTRLSIL.

The chain employs TRBV7-9 and TRBJ1-1, with D perhaps TRBD1 (5 bases). Germline assignment: CDR1 SEHNR and CDR2 FQNEAQ (reference sequence). V dropped 10 bases and J dropped 0 bases, with 12 bases sitting between them. This CDR3 comprises 13 residues. CDR3 sequence (DNA): TGTGCCACCGGATTAGGGGTGAACACTGAAGCTTTCTTT. This sequence encodes CATGLGVNTEAFF.

The rearrangement links TRBV19 to TRBJ1-1; 9 bases match TRBD1. After removal of 6 bases from V and 4 bases from J, the junction contained 9 bases not matched to a gene. This CDR3 is 15 amino acids long. CDR1 is LNHDA and CDR2 is SQIVND in the germline V gene (reference sequence). CDR3 DNA: TGTGCCAGTAGACAACAGGGGGCTGGGGGCACTGAAGCTTTCTTT. It codes for CASRQQGAGGTEAFF.

The rearrangement joins TRBV29-1 to TRBJ1-1; the D is unclear. Germline CDR1 is SQVTM and CDR2 is ANQGSEA. CDR3 size: 12 residues. The V end lost 0 bases, the J end lost 3 bases, and 5 bases lay between the germline ends. CDR3 loop: CSVEETDTEAFF. The CDR3 nucleotides read TGCAGCGTTGAAGAAACGGACACTGAAGCTTTCTTT.

V and J are TRBV11-3 and TRBJ1-3; 7 nucleotides match TRBD1. This CDR3 region has 15 residues. From germline, CDR1 is SGHNT and CDR2 YENEEA. The V segment lost 0 bases and the J segment 2 bases; nucleotides outside the gene matches: 1. The CDR3 loop is CASSLDGTAGNTIYF. The CDR3 bases are TGTGCCAGCAGCTTAGACGGGACAGCTGGAAACACCATATATTTT.

The rearrangement links TRBV15 to TRBJ1-1, with D possibly being TRBD1 (5 bases). This CDR3 is built from 15 residues. V was trimmed by 3 bases and J by 5 bases, leaving 16 bases between them. Germline assignment: CDR1 LNHNV and CDR2 YYDKDF (reference sequence). In DNA form, the CDR3 reads TGTGCCACCAGCAGGGGAAGGACACAGAGGACTGAAGCTTTCTTT. It translates to CATSRGRTQRTEAFF.

The genes are TRBV7-9 and TRBJ1-6; TRBD1 agrees at 7 bases. This CDR3 comprises 15 residues. Germline CDR1 SEHNR, CDR2 FQNEAQ (reference sequence). J gave up 5 bases and V 4 bases, and 5 bases lay outside the gene matches. The DNA of the CDR3 is TGTGCCAGCAGCTCAGGGACAGCCAATAATTCACCCCTCCACTTT. This translates into CASSSGTANNSPLHF.

This chain's CDR3 is CASSIVREDSYEQYF. The CDR3 DNA reads TGTGCCAGTAGTATAGTCCGGGAAGATAGCTACGAGCAGTACTTC. V usage is TRBV19 and J usage is TRBJ2-7; D may be TRBD2 (5 bases). The CDR3 runs to 15 residues. V dropped 1 base and J dropped 3 bases, with 13 bases sitting between them. Germline lookup yields CDR1 LNHDA and CDR2 SQIVND (reference sequence).

The chain links TRBV19 to TRBJ1-5; perhaps TRBD1 as D (5 bases). Trimming removed 1 base from V and 5 bases from J, with 12 bases in between. The CDR3 is made up of 15 amino acids. The germline V gene has CDR1 LNHDA and CDR2 SQIVND (reference sequence). For the CDR3, the DNA is TGTGCCAGTAGTATAGCGTCCCGGGGGGATCAGCCCCAGCATTTT. Residues: CASSIASRGDQPQHF.